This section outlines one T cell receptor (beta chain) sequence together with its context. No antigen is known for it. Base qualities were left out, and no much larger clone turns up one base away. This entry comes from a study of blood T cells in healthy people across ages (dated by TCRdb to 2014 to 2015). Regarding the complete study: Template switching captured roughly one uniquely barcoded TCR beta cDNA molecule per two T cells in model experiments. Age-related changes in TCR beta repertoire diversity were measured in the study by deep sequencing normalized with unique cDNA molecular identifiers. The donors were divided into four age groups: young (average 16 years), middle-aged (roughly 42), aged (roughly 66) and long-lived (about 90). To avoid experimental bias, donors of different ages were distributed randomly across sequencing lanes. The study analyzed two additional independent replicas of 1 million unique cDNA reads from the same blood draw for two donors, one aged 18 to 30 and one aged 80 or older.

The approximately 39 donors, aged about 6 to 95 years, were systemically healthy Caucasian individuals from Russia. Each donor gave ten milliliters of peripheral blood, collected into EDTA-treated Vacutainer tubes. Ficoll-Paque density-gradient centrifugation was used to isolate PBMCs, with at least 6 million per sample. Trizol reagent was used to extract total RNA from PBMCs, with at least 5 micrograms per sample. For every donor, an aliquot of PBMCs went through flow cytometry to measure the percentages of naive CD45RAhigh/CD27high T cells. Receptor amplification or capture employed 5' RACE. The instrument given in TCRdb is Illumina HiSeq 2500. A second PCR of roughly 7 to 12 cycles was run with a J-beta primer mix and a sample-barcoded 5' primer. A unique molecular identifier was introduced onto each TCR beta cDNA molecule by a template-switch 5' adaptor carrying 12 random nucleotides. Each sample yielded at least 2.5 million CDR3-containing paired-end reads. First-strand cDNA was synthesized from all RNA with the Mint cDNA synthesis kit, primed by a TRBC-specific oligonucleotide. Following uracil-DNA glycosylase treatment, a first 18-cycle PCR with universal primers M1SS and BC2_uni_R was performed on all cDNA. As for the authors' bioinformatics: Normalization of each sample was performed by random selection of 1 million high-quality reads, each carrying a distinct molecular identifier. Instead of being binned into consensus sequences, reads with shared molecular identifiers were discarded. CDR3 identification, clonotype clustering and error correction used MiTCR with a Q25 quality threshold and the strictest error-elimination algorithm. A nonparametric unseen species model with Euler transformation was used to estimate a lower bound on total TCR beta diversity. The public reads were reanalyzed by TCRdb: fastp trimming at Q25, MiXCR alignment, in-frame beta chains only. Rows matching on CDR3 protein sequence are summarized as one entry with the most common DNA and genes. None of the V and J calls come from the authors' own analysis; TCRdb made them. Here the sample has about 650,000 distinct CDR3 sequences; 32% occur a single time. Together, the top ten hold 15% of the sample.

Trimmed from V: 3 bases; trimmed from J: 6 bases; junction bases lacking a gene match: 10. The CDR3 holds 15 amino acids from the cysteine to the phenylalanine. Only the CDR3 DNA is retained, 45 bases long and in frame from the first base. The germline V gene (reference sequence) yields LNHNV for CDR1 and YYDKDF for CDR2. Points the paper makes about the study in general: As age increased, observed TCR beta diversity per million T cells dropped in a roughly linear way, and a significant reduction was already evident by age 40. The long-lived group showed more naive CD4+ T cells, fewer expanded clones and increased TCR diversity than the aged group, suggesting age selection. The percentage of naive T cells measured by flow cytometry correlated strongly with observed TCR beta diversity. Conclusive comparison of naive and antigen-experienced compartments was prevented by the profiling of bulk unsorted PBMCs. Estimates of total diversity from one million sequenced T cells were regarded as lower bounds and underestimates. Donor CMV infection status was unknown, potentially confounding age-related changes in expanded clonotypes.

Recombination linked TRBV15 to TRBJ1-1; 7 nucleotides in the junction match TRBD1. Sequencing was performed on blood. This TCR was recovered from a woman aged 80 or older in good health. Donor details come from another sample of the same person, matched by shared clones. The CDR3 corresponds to CATSRWDSPQPEAFF. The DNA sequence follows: TGTGCCACCAGCAGGTGGGACAGCCCCCAACCTGAAGCTTTCTTT.